This is a list of T cell receptor beta chains from one sample in a study of T cell changes during pregnancy in multiple sclerosis. Clones were sequenced by immunoSEQ multiplex PCR, and TCRdb holds only the in-frame ones, with some missing. The profile shows fewer than 25,000 clones, around 87% of them singletons. Sequenced material: CD4+ T cells from peripheral blood mononuclear cells, taken in the second trimester of pregnancy. These receptors all come from a female donor in good health, enrolled as a control in a pregnancy study. CDR3s include the opening cysteine and the closing phenylalanine or tryptophan. Each record gives: V gene, D gene, J gene, clone size, CDR3 DNA, CDR3 protein. The D gene is left open where the match is weak. Rows give clone size only sometimes, using once, few, many, or a class for an expanded clone.

>TRBV7-2|.|TRBJ1-5|.
TGTGCCAGCAGCTTAACCCAGGGCAGCAATCAGCCCCAGCATTTT
CASSLTQGSNQPQHF
>TRBV28|.|TRBJ1-1|.
TGTGCCAGCAGTTTACTAGGGGACACTGAAGCTTTCTTT
CASSLLGDTEAFF
>TRBV11-1|.|TRBJ2-7|.
TGTGCCAGCAGCTTAATAGGGGAGGTAAATAGCGAGCAGTACTTC
CASSLIGEVNSEQYF
>TRBV6-1|.|TRBJ2-1|.
TGTGCCACCACTTTAGGGGTCCGCAATGAGCAGTTCTTC
CATTLGVRNEQFF
>TRBV18|.|TRBJ2-5|once
TGTGCCAGCTCCCCTAGTCGGGGGCAAGAGACCCAGTACTTC
CASSPSRGQETQYF
>TRBV6-6|TRBD1|TRBJ1-4|.
TGTGCCAGCAGTTACGCAAGACAGGGGGGGAAACTGTTTTTT
CASSYARQGGKLFF
>TRBV7-2|TRBD2|TRBJ2-7|.
TGTGCCAGCAGGCCTACCGGGACTAGCTTCTACGAGCAGTACTTC
CASRPTGTSFYEQYF
>TRBV9|.|TRBJ2-1|.
TGTGCCAGCAGCGTAGGCCATAGCGGTTTGTTCAATGAGCAGTTCTTC
CASSVGHSGLFNEQFF
>TRBV9|.|TRBJ1-3|.
TGTGCCAGCAGCGTAGCTCCAGGAGGTAATGGAAACACCATATATTTT
CASSVAPGGNGNTIYF
>TRBV18|TRBD1|TRBJ1-5|.
TGTGCCAGCTCACCCCAGACAGGGGGGAGCAATCAGCCCCAGCATTTT
CASSPQTGGSNQPQHF
>TRBV7-3|.|TRBJ2-1|.
TGTGCCAGCAGCGACAGCATAGCAGCTCCTGGCAATGAGCAGTTCTTC
CASSDSIAAPGNEQFF
>TRBV29-1|TRBD2|TRBJ2-5|.
TGCAGCGTTGAGGGGACTAGCGGGAACCAAGAGACCCAGTACTTC
CSVEGTSGNQETQYF
>TRBV7-9|TRBD1|TRBJ1-1|.
TGTGCCAGCAGCTTCAAGGGGGCGAACACTGAAGCTTTCTTT
CASSFKGANTEAFF
>TRBV13|TRBD2|TRBJ2-5|.
TGTGCCAGCAGCTTAGGAGGTAGCGGGGAGGAGACCCAGTACTTC
CASSLGGSGEETQYF
>TRBV27|TRBD1|TRBJ2-1|.
TGTGCCAGCAGGGCGGGACAGGGAGGCCCGGACAATGAGCAGTTCTTC
CASRAGQGGPDNEQFF
>TRBV19|.|TRBJ2-5|.
TGTGCCAGTAGTATAGGGGGGCAGGCAAGGGGTCAAGAGACCCAGTACTTC
CASSIGGQARGQETQYF
>TRBV19|.|TRBJ1-5|once
TGTGCCAGTAGTATTCAGTTTAAAAGACAGGCCAGCAATCAGCCCCAGCATTTT
CASSIQFKRQASNQPQHF
>TRBV21-1|.|TRBJ1-1|.
TGTGCCAGCAGCAAAGCGCGGGGGGGGACTTTCTTT
CASSKARGGTFF
>TRBV19|TRBD1|TRBJ1-4|.
TGTGCCAGTAGCTGGGACAGGTCGGAAAAACTGTTTTTT
CASSWDRSEKLFF
>TRBV5-4|.|TRBJ1-2|.
TGTGCCAGCAGCTTGGCGCCACAGGAATTCTATGGCTACACCTTC
CASSLAPQEFYGYTF
>TRBV2|TRBD1|TRBJ1-2|medium-sized
TGTGCCAGCATCCCCCTCGAGGGACAGGGGGCGCGGGGTGGCTATGGCTACACCTTC
CASIPLEGQGARGGYGYTF
>TRBV6-5|.|TRBJ2-2|.
TGTGCCAGCCAAAGCAGGGGGACTAACACCGGGGAGCTGTTTTTT
CASQSRGTNTGELFF
>TRBV7-2|TRBD2|TRBJ2-3|.
TGTGCCAGCAGCTCCCGACTAGCGGGAGGCGCAGATACGCAGTATTTT
CASSSRLAGGADTQYF
>TRBV5-4|TRBD1|TRBJ1-1|.
TGTGCCAGCAGCCCTAGGACAGGGCTGAACACTGAAGCTTTCTTT
CASSPRTGLNTEAFF
>TRBV19|.|TRBJ1-3|once
TGTGCCAGTAGTGGGAGACAGGTTCCCTCTGGAAACACCATATATTTT
CASSGRQVPSGNTIYF
>TRBV7-2|TRBD1|TRBJ1-2|.
TGTGCCAGCAGCTTAGTACTAGGGGGCGACTATGGCTACACCTTC
CASSLVLGGDYGYTF
>TRBV18|TRBD1|TRBJ2-7|.
TGTGCCAGCTCACCCGGACAGGCTTCCTACGAGCAGTACTTC
CASSPGQASYEQYF